The next 9 T cell receptor beta chains were all read from a single sample in a study of PD-1 blockade in classical Hodgkin lymphoma. The sample's time point: cycle 4 day 1 (C4D1), after less than seven weeks of nivolumab. Every one of the patients relapsed after autologous stem cell transplantation (brentuximab vedotin exposure was variable). Assay used: immunoSEQ multiplex PCR; TCRdb lists only in-frame clones, some missing. Of tens of thousands of clones listed, roughly 80% are singletons. The specimen comprised peripheral blood mononuclear cells (PBMCs), sampled before the fourth cycle of nivolumab. The receptors stem from a human donor with classical Hodgkin lymphoma.

This clone was recorded once. V and J are TRBV4-3 and TRBJ1-4; maybe TRBD1 (5 bases). Trimming shortened V by 0 bases and J by 6 bases, and 11 bases separated the two germline ends. CDR1 is LGHNA and CDR2 is YSLEER in the germline V gene. The CDR3 loop spans 15 amino acids. In DNA, the CDR3 is TGCGCCAGCAGCCAAGACGGGGGAGGGGATGAAAAACTGTTTTTT. This sequence encodes CASSQDGGGDEKLFF.

The chain employs TRBV19 and TRBJ1-1; D unresolved. Germline lookup yields CDR1 LNHDA and CDR2 SQIVND (reference sequence). The CDR3 sequence is 13 residues long. V was clipped by 5 bases and J by 1 base, with 8 bases between them. CDR3 DNA sequence: TGTGCCAGTAGTCTTCTGGGGAACACTGAAGCTTTCTTT. It encodes CASSLLGNTEAFF.

The CDR3 reads CASSVGQSSYEQYF. As DNA, the CDR3 is TGTGCCAGCAGCGTAGGGCAGAGCTCCTACGAGCAGTACTTC. This rearrangement joins TRBV9 to TRBJ2-7; D gene ambiguous. Trimming cost V 0 bases and J 0 bases, with 7 bases left between them. This CDR3 spans 14 amino acids. Germline V CDR1 and CDR2: SGDLS, YYNGEE.

The V call is TRBV10-2, the J call TRBJ2-1; no reliable D call. Germline CDR1 and CDR2: WSHSY and SAAADI. V was trimmed by 3 bases and J by 4 bases, leaving 4 bases between them. The CDR3 is made up of 12 amino acids. This CDR3 reads CASSESYNEQFF. CDR3 nucleotide sequence: TGCGCCAGCAGTGAATCATACAATGAGCAGTTCTTC.

The V call is TRBV6-5, the J call TRBJ1-6; 7 nucleotides agree with TRBD1. Germline lookup yields CDR1 MNHEY and CDR2 SVGAGI. J lost 9 bases, V lost 1 base, and 3 bases had no gene match. The CDR3 spans 14 residues. The CDR3 DNA reads as TGTGCCAGCAGTTACTTGGGACAGCTTTCACCCCTCCACTTT. Translation: CASSYLGQLSPLHF.

The genes are TRBV18 and TRBJ2-3; 10 positions agree with TRBD2. V shed 5 bases, J shed 1 base, and the junction held 6 bases outside the gene matches. Germline CDR1 is KGHSH and CDR2 is LQKENI. The CDR3 length is 16 residues. In DNA form, the CDR3 reads TGTGCCAGCTCAGGGGGACTAGCGACTGGCACAGATACGCAGTATTTT. This gives the protein CASSGGLATGTDTQYF.

This rearrangement joins TRBV13 to TRBJ2-1; D is unclear. The germline V and J ends were trimmed by 5 bases and 9 bases, with 14 bases remaining between them. The CDR3 length is 13 residues. Germline V CDR1 and CDR2: PRHDT, FYEKMQ (reference sequence). The CDR3 spells CASSKYETGEQFF. CDR3 DNA sequence: TGTGCCAGCAGCAAATATGAGACCGGTGAGCAGTTCTTC.

The chain joins TRBV7-9 to TRBJ2-3; D may be TRBD2 (7 bases). V was cut by 2 bases and J by 5 bases, with 17 bases left in between. The CDR3 is 16 amino acids. Germline lookup yields CDR1 SEHNR and CDR2 FQNEAQ (reference sequence). This CDR3 is CASSLRWGGLGDTQYF. The CDR3 region has the DNA TGTGCCAGCAGCTTAAGGTGGGGGGGCCTGGGAGATACGCAGTATTTT.

CDR3 protein: CASSRSGGAFGELFF. DNA for the CDR3: TGTGCCAGCAGCCGTAGCGGGGGGGCTTTCGGGGAGCTGTTTTTT. This sequence joins TRBV11-2 and TRBJ2-2, with 11 bases identical to TRBD2. This CDR3 has 15 amino acids. CDR1 is SGHAT, CDR2 FQNNGV, per germline. The V gene end was trimmed by 5 bases and the J gene end by 7 bases; junction bases not matched to a gene: 6.